The clone carrying this T cell receptor (beta chain) was detected a few times. This sample was taken from a study of metastatic and nonmetastatic thyroid tumors. TCRdb redid the clone calls on the PCR reads using MiXCR. This table has about 3,900 clones, about two fifths appearing once. CDR3 length: 13 amino acids. The germline V and J ends were trimmed by 6 bases and 4 bases, with 12 bases remaining between them. CDR1 and CDR2 (germline): MNHNS, SASEGT. No patient had received any treatment before thyroid surgery. The receptor's source is a male donor with papillary thyroid cancer or a benign thyroid nodule (not recorded which). Some clones in this sample may be carry-over from other donors' samples. This chain links TRBV6-1 with TRBJ1-2; tentative D call: TRBD1 (6 bases). Source material: tumor tissue. CDR3 sequence: CASSDRLTYGYTF. The CDR3 DNA is TGTGCCAGCAGCGACAGGTTAACCTATGGCTACACCTTC.